Listed here are 14 T cell receptor beta chains from one sample, sequenced in a study of cytomegalovirus exposure and HLA in healthy donors. It was with 60 Vbeta and 13 Jbeta primers that the PCR ran. The assay was immunoSEQ multiplex PCR, and TCRdb's table has in-frame clones only and misses some. The sample has some 130,000 clones, roughly 82% seen once. The sample consisted of PBMCs. Every receptor here comes from a boy between 5 and 17 years old in good health and CMV-seronegative.

The chain joins TRBV30 to TRBJ2-3, with a weak D call TRBD2 (7 bases). CDR1 and CDR2 from the germline V gene are GTSNPN and SVGIG (reference sequence). Deletions cut 8 bases from V and 3 bases from J, with 24 bases between. This CDR3 has 16 residues. CDR3 in amino acids: CAGGRGGSQGTDTQYF. CDR3 nucleotide sequence: TGTGCCGGGGGGAGGGGGGGGTCTCAAGGAACAGATACGCAGTATTTT.

The V gene is TRBV5-6, the J gene TRBJ1-4, with 7 bases matching TRBD1. V lost 4 bases and J lost 5; bases outside the gene matches: 5. There are 14 residues in the CDR3. Per the germline V gene, CDR1 is SGHDT and CDR2 is YYEEEE. As DNA, the CDR3 is TGTGCCAGCAGCCCGGACAGGAGGAATGAAAAACTGTTTTTT. It yields the protein CASSPDRRNEKLFF.

CDR3 DNA sequence: TGTGCCAGCTCACGACTAGCGTCTACAGATACGCAGTATTTT. Translation: CASSRLASTDTQYF. The chain has TRBV18 and TRBJ2-3; 8 nucleotides align to TRBD2. The CDR3 totals 14 residues. Germline CDR1 KGHSH, CDR2 LQKENI. V lost 4 bases and J lost 3; bases outside the gene matches: 3.

V is TRBV5-1 and J is TRBJ2-5; 7 positions match TRBD2. The CDR3 has 14 amino acids. The ends lost 0 bases at V and 2 bases at J; junction bases unmatched: 1. Germline values: CDR1 SGHRS, CDR2 YFSETQ. The CDR3 sequence: CASSLAAGQETQYF. For the CDR3, the DNA is TGCGCCAGCAGCTTGGCAGCGGGGCAAGAGACCCAGTACTTC. Full variable domain (rest looked up from reference TRBV5-1 and TRBJ2-5): KAGVTQTPRYLIKTRGQQVTLSCSPISGHRSVSWYQQTPGQGLQFLFEYFSETQRNKGNFPGRFSGRQFSNSRSEMNVSTLELGDSALYLCASSLAAGQETQYFGPGTRLLVL.

The chain combines TRBV6-5 with TRBJ2-3; D possibly corresponds to TRBD2 (6 bases). In germline, CDR1 is MNHEY, CDR2 SVGAGI. The CDR3 has 14 amino acids. Trimming left V 2 bases short and J 6 bases short, with 12 bases between. The CDR3 loop reads CASSYEEGWDTQYF. CDR3 in DNA: TGTGCCAGCAGTTACGAGGAGGGCTGGGATACGCAGTATTTT.

This chain joins TRBV30 and TRBJ2-1; D is unresolved. Trimming removed 5 bases at V and 3 bases at J, with 11 bases between. Germline V gene data show CDR1 as GTSNPN and CDR2 as SVGIG (reference sequence). The CDR3 has 13 residues. The CDR3 protein is CAWRPPGYNEQFF. As DNA, the CDR3 is TGTGCCTGGCGGCCCCCGGGCTACAATGAGCAGTTCTTC.

The chain joins TRBV10-3 to TRBJ1-1, with D tentatively TRBD1 (5 bases). Germline CDR1 ENHRY, CDR2 SYGVKD. Trimming pared 10 bases from V and 7 bases from J, leaving 16 bases between. This CDR3 comprises 12 residues. The CDR3 reads CATYGGKLEAFF. The CDR3 region has the DNA TGTGCCACCTATGGGGGGAAACTTGAAGCTTTCTTT.

This chain links TRBV7-9 with TRBJ1-4; 9 bases are shared with TRBD1. With 4 bases clipped from V and 8 bases from J, the junction kept 8 bases outside the gene matches. CDR1 and CDR2 (germline): SEHNR, FQNEAQ (reference sequence). The length of the CDR3 is 15 residues. CDR3 residues: CASSYRGTGNEKLFF. Written as DNA, the CDR3 is TGTGCCAGCAGCTACCGGGGGACAGGGAACGAAAAACTGTTTTTT.

This chain joins TRBV30 and TRBJ1-2; 7 bases map to TRBD1. From germline, CDR1 is GTSNPN and CDR2 SVGIG (reference sequence). This CDR3 is built from 12 residues. V shed 7 bases and J 6 bases; nucleotides not matched to a gene: 8. CDR3 sequence (DNA): TGTGCCTCAAACAGGGGACAAAATGGCTACACCTTC. Its protein product is CASNRGQNGYTF.

The rearrangement links TRBV29-1 to TRBJ2-7; D is uncertain. Trimming took 3 bases from V and 2 from J, leaving 11 bases between them. CDR3 size: 13 residues. Looked up from germline, CDR1 is SQVTM and CDR2 is ANQGSEA. CDR3 loop: CSVESDTPYEQYF. The DNA for the CDR3 is TGCAGCGTTGAGAGTGACACTCCCTACGAGCAGTACTTC.

The V gene is TRBV7-9, the J gene TRBJ2-7, with D perhaps matching TRBD1 (6 bases). Between the trimmed V and J ends, which lost 7 bases and 1 base, there was a span of 17 bases. The CDR3 has 15 residues. CDR1 and CDR2 from the germline V gene are SEHNR and FQNEAQ (reference sequence). DNA for the CDR3: TGTGCCAGCAACTTTGTGGGGGCCGAGTCCTACGAGCAGTACTTC. This sequence encodes CASNFVGAESYEQYF.

This rearrangement joins TRBV29-1 to TRBJ1-1; the match to TRBD1 covers 8 bases. V shed 5 bases, J shed 5 bases, and the junction held 7 bases outside the gene matches. The CDR3 totals 13 residues. CDR1 is SQVTM and CDR2 is ANQGSEA in the germline V gene. The CDR3 region has the DNA TGCAGCGTTAAACAGGGGGGAGATACTGAAGCTTTCTTT. Protein product: CSVKQGGDTEAFF.

This chain uses TRBV5-1 with TRBJ2-7; TRBD1 matches 8 bases. The CDR3 has 15 amino acids. Trimming at V came to 2 bases and at J to 2 bases, leaving 6 bases not matched to a gene. The germline gives CDR1 SGHRS, CDR2 YFSETQ. The chain's CDR3 is CASSLLGQATYEQYF. CDR3 in DNA: TGCGCCAGCAGCTTACTGGGACAGGCGACCTACGAGCAGTACTTC.

The chain has TRBV18 and TRBJ1-2, with D uncertain. CDR1 KGHSH and CDR2 LQKENI come from the germline V gene. Trimming removed 5 bases at V and 4 bases at J, with 11 bases between. CDR3 length equals 13 residues. The CDR3 loop is CASSSQAIYGYTF. Written as DNA, the CDR3 is TGTGCCAGCTCATCGCAGGCAATCTATGGCTACACCTTC.